The rows below give T cell receptor beta chains drawn from one sample of a study of identical twins. TCRdb passed the 5' RACE reads through MiXCR, listing each CDR3 protein once. Altogether some 240,000 distinct CDR3 sequences are present, under 12% being singletons, with the ten largest covering approximately 11%. Sequencing used memory T cells sorted from blood. The receptors were sampled from a man aged 45-65 years in good health. CDR3s include the opening cysteine and the closing phenylalanine or tryptophan.

>TRBV6-5
CASSYGLTGGGETQYF
>TRBV12-3/TRBV12-4
CASRAGGPGELFF
>TRBV7-6
CASSSFMDTIYF
>TRBV4-2
CASSQAHGGGGDTQYF
>TRBV20-1
CSAPPGGGLTGELFF
>TRBV7-9
CASSLALDRVNIQYF
>TRBV12-3/TRBV12-4
CASSDRSPAGTNTGELFF
>TRBV9
CASSVGARPGDTQYF
>TRBV4-2
CASSQDVGGYTF
>TRBV7-9
CASSSRKGANEKLFF
>TRBV5-1
CASSTQGGTGNTIYF
>TRBV2
CASKGGTTDTQYF
>TRBV6-1
CASSESLHMNTEAFF
>TRBV20-1
CSARDSSGWDSPLHF
>TRBV25-1
CASSDPGGGTEAFF
>TRBV6-2/TRBV6-3
CASTRSRESSYEQYF